This T cell receptor beta chain appears in the sequencing data of a study of T cells in Graves' hyperthyroidism and ophthalmopathy. Exclusion of patients followed from uncontrolled infection, other autoimmune disease, pregnancy or lactation. The CDR3 loop spans 16 amino acids. Looked up from germline, CDR1 is DFQATT and CDR2 is SNEGSKA (reference sequence). The V end lost 0 bases, the J end lost 1 base, and 12 bases lay between the germline ends. Amplified regions were TCR beta CDR3 sequences from RNA transcripts. HTBI primers drove first-round RT-PCR of the TCR CDR3. TCRdb ran MiXCR on the multiplex PCR reads and lists one entry per CDR3 protein. In the table there are about 580,000 distinct CDR3 sequences, approximately 44% of which are singletons.

The chain joins TRBV20-1 to TRBJ2-2; TRBD1 is a possible D gene (6 bases). This clonotype was sampled from a woman aged 18-29 years with Graves' hyperthyroidism. Sample: peripheral blood or thyroid tissue (not recorded which). CDR3 nucleotide sequence: TGCAGTGCTAGAGATGAAGGACAGTTGAACACCGGGGAGCTGTTTTTT. This gives the protein CSARDEGQLNTGELFF.